These 22 T cell receptor beta chains were all obtained from the same sample, sequenced in a study of Graves' ophthalmopathy and Graves' hyperthyroidism. RNA transcripts were the template, and TCR beta CDR3 regions were amplified from them. Investigators did first-round RT-PCR with HTBI primers, then second-round multiplex PCR. TCRdb reprocessed the multiplex PCR reads via MiXCR and lists one record per CDR3 protein. The sample has 400,000 or so distinct CDR3 sequences; approximately 15% are singletons. Sequencing was performed on peripheral blood. The receptors come from a woman aged 18-29 years with stable Graves' hyperthyroidism.

This chain joins TRBV2 and TRBJ1-1, with TRBD1 identical over 10 bases. Germline V gene sequence: CDR1 SNHLY, CDR2 FYNNEI. J gave up 0 bases and V 0 bases, and 7 bases lay outside the gene matches. CDR3 length equals 18 residues. The CDR3 spells CASSEAPGTGALNTEAFF. Here the CDR3 DNA reads TGTGCCAGCAGTGAAGCGCCCGGGACAGGGGCCCTGAACACTGAAGCTTTCTTT.

This clonotype was seen at least ten times. The CDR3 region has the DNA TGTGCCAGCAGTTACCCGAACCAGGGAAGCTCCTACGAGCAGTACTTC. Its protein is CASSYPNQGSSYEQYF. The chain has TRBV6-5 and TRBJ2-7, with D tentatively TRBD1 (5 bases). The CDR3 runs 16 residues. V lost 2 bases to trimming and J lost 0 bases, with 14 bases between them. Germline V gene data show CDR1 as MNHEY and CDR2 as SVGAGI.

The rearrangement uses TRBV14 and TRBJ2-3, with D possibly being TRBD1 (6 bases). Trimming took 0 bases from V and 1 from J, leaving 11 bases between them. The CDR3 spans 16 residues. The germline V gene encodes CDR1 SGHDN and CDR2 FVKESK. Here the CDR3 reads CASSQDRGWGTDTQYF. The DNA for the CDR3 is TGTGCCAGCAGCCAAGACAGGGGATGGGGCACAGATACGCAGTATTTT.

The J gene is TRBJ2-2, the V gene TRBV6-2 or TRBV6-3; 9 nucleotides align to TRBD1. V shed 10 bases and J 2 bases; nucleotides not matched to a gene: 5. There are 14 residues in the CDR3. The germline V gene encodes CDR1 MNHEY and CDR2 SVGEGT. The CDR3 DNA sequence: TGTGCCACAAGGGACAGGGACAACACCGGGGAGCTGTTTTTT. The encoded protein is CATRDRDNTGELFF.

In its sample, this clonotype was seen a few times. The V call is TRBV5-5, the J call TRBJ2-2; D not resolved. The germline CDR1 and CDR2 sequences are SGHKS and YYEKEE (reference sequence). The CDR3 spans 14 residues. Trimming pared 7 bases from V and 7 bases from J, leaving 17 bases between. The CDR3 region has the DNA TGTGCCAGCTGTGCCATGGGGTTTGGCGGGGAGCTGTTTTTT. Its translation: CASCAMGFGGELFF.

The rearrangement links TRBV7-6 to TRBJ2-2; maybe TRBD2 (6 bases). The V gene lost 5 bases and the J gene lost 4 bases, with 26 bases spanning the gap. The V gene's germline CDR1 is SGHVS and CDR2 FNYEAQ. The length of the CDR3 is 19 residues. The CDR3 loop reads CASSIGGVSAGGGTGELFF. The CDR3 DNA reads as TGTGCCAGCAGCATAGGAGGGGTTAGCGCCGGGGGTGGCACCGGGGAGCTGTTTTTT.

The chain has TRBV6-1 and TRBJ2-7; 11 nucleotides line up with TRBD1. Looked up from germline, CDR1 is MNHNS and CDR2 is SASEGT. CDR3 size: 15 residues. The V and J ends lost 2 bases and 1 base, in that order; junction bases with no gene match: 1. CDR3 DNA: TGTGCCAGCAGTGAACGGGACAGGGGGTCCTACGAGCAGTACTTC. Translation gives CASSERDRGSYEQYF.

This clonotype appeared many times. The rearrangement links TRBV7-2 to TRBJ1-5, with 11 positions matching TRBD1. Unmatched junction bases numbered 2, after V lost 0 bases and J lost 4 bases. The CDR3 is 16 residues long. CDR1 is SGHTA and CDR2 is FQGNSA in the germline V gene. The CDR3 DNA follows: TGTGCCAGCAGCTTAGCGGACAGGGGGCCAAATCAGCCCCAGCATTTT. The encoded protein is CASSLADRGPNQPQHF.

This clonotype was counted at least ten times. This chain uses TRBV19 with TRBJ1-1; no definite D call. Trimming took 7 bases from V and 4 from J, leaving 16 bases between them. The CDR3 covers 14 residues. CDR1 and CDR2 from the germline V gene are LNHDA and SQIVND (reference sequence). CDR3 protein: CASIDEGWPTEAFF. The CDR3 DNA reads TGTGCCAGTATCGACGAAGGGTGGCCCACTGAAGCTTTCTTT.

This clonotype occurred many times. J is TRBJ1-6 and V is TRBV12-3 or TRBV12-4, with D maybe TRBD1 (6 bases). V was shortened by 2 bases and J by 7 bases, with 12 bases between the two germline ends. The CDR3 contains 15 residues. The CDR3 region is CASSLMGARNSPLHF. In DNA, the CDR3 is TGTGCCAGCAGTTTAATGGGGGCCCGGAATTCACCCCTCCACTTT.

There are many counts of this clonotype. CDR3 region: CASSPEWDKETQYF. In DNA, the CDR3 is TGTGCCAGCAGTCCCGAATGGGACAAAGAGACCCAGTACTTC. This rearrangement joins TRBV6-1 to TRBJ2-5; D possibly corresponds to TRBD1 (6 bases). This CDR3 is built from 14 residues. Trimming left V 5 bases short and J 3 bases short, with 13 bases between. The V gene's germline CDR1 is MNHNS and CDR2 SASEGT.

This clonotype came up many times. CDR3 protein: CASSRSTTGELFF. CDR3 coding DNA: TGTGCCAGCAGTAGGAGTACCACCGGGGAGCTGTTTTTT. The chain is built from TRBV6-4 and TRBJ2-2, with D hard to call. Trimming removed 5 bases at V and 4 bases at J, with 8 bases between. Germline V CDR1 and CDR2: MRHNA, SNTAGT. The CDR3 loop spans 13 amino acids.

This clonotype has a count of ten or more. This chain uses TRBV6-5 with TRBJ2-2, with D possibly being TRBD2 (5 bases). This CDR3 has 15 amino acids. Germline CDR1 is MNHEY and CDR2 is SVGAGI. The V gene lost 4 bases and the J gene lost 7 bases, with 16 bases spanning the gap. The CDR3, as DNA: TGTGCCAGCAGTTCTGGAAGGAGGTATAGCGGGGAGCTGTTTTTT. The encoded protein is CASSSGRRYSGELFF.

This sequence joins TRBV12-3 or TRBV12-4 and TRBJ2-2; D is ambiguous. This CDR3 is 15 amino acids long. V lost 6 bases and J 5 bases, leaving 16 bases between the germline ends. The CDR3 loop is CASRISGIRTGELFF. For the CDR3, the DNA is TGTGCCAGCAGAATCTCAGGTATCCGAACCGGGGAGCTGTTTTTT.

About this clonotype: Mismatch with germline at one junction end may stem from a read error. The chain has TRBV6-2 or TRBV6-3 and TRBJ2-2; TRBD2 aligns across 13 bases. The CDR3 is made up of 18 amino acids. CDR1 and CDR2 (germline): MNHEY, SVGEGT. CDR3: CASSYLGLAGENTGELCF. In DNA, the CDR3 is TGTGCTAGCAGTTACCTTGGACTAGCGGGGGAGAACACCGGGGAGCTGTGTTTT.

The chain combines TRBV20-1 with TRBJ2-7; D assignment may be TRBD1 or TRBD2 (6 bases each). V lost 6 bases and J lost 0, with 30 bases in between. Germline CDR1 and CDR2: DFQATT and SNEGSKA (reference sequence). This CDR3 is 19 amino acids long. The chain's CDR3 is CSASSGVWGAGHDSYEQYF. As DNA, the CDR3 is TGCAGTGCCAGCAGTGGGGTCTGGGGGGCGGGCCACGACTCCTACGAGCAGTACTTC.

This clonotype was counted ten times or more. The J gene is TRBJ2-7, the V gene TRBV6-1, with D uncertain. The CDR3 spans 14 residues. V lost 5 bases, J lost 1 base, and 12 bases lay in between. Per germline, CDR1 MNHNS and CDR2 SASEGT. The CDR3 loop reads CASSRGLGSYEQYF. The CDR3 nucleotides read TGTGCCAGCAGTCGCGGCCTAGGGTCCTACGAGCAGTACTTC.

This clonotype appeared many times. The V call is TRBV24-1, the J call TRBJ1-2; no definite D call. Germline V gene sequence: CDR1 KGHDR, CDR2 SFDVKD. This CDR3 is built from 15 residues. V was pared by 5 bases and J by 3 bases, with 15 bases between. The CDR3 DNA is TGTGCCACCAGTGGTCCCGACTCTATCGACTATGGCTACACCTTC. Protein product: CATSGPDSIDYGYTF.

In regard to this clonotype: Relative to the germline gene, one junction end is altered; a read error may explain this. The V call is TRBV15, the J call TRBJ2-5, with a possible D match to TRBD2 (5 bases). CDR1 and CDR2 from the germline V gene are LNHNV and YYDKDF (reference sequence). This CDR3 has 18 residues. Here the CDR3 reads CATCSSRGTDTKQETQYF. CDR3 coding DNA: TGTGCCACCTGCAGTTCCCGGGGAACGGATACGAAACAAGAGACCCAGTACTTC.

Regarding this clonotype: A much larger clone differs by one base, so this may be a read error. V gene TRBV6-1 combines with J gene TRBJ2-2; D uncertain. The CDR3 loop spans 14 amino acids. Germline values: CDR1 MNHNS, CDR2 SASEGT. Deletions cut 8 bases from V and 2 bases from J, with 12 bases between. Here the CDR3 reads CASCRQLNTGELFF. The DNA for the CDR3 is TGTGCCAGCTGTCGGCAGCTCAACACCGGGGAGCTGTTTTTT.

This clonotype came up a few times. The chain joins TRBV10-3 to TRBJ1-2; D unresolved. Germline V gene data show CDR1 as ENHRY and CDR2 as SYGVKD. V was clipped by 6 bases and J by 3 bases, with 14 bases between them. CDR3 size: 14 residues. CDR3 bases: TGTGCCATCAGCCAAGGGAGGTCGGACTATGGCTACACCTTC. This encodes CAISQGRSDYGYTF.

At least ten counts were recorded for this clonotype. This chain links TRBV4-1 with TRBJ2-7; D call uncertain. The V gene lost 1 base and the J gene lost 6 bases, with 7 bases spanning the gap. Germline CDR1 and CDR2: MGHRA and YSYEKL. CDR3 length: 12 amino acids. DNA of the CDR3: TGCGCCAGCAGCCAAGGGCTCTCCGAGCAGTACTTC. Translated: CASSQGLSEQYF.